This T cell receptor beta chain was sequenced during a study of T cell changes during pregnancy in multiple sclerosis. This CDR3 is built from 15 residues. With V trimmed by 4 bases and J by 6 bases, 6 bases remained unmatched. In germline, CDR1 is MGHRA, CDR2 YSYEKL. Some clones are missing from TCRdb's copy, which holds only in-frame ones; the method was immunoSEQ multiplex PCR. The repertoire holds tens of thousands of clones, over 85% seen once, with 1.1% to 1.5% in the top ten. The source was peripheral blood, collected in the third trimester of pregnancy. The sequence derives from a female donor in good health, enrolled as a control in a pregnancy study. This rearrangement joins TRBV4-1 to TRBJ2-2, with TRBD1 matching over 9 bases. DNA of the CDR3: TGCGCCAGCAGCCGATGGGACAGGGACCCCGGGGAGCTGTTTTTT. Translating gives CASSRWDRDPGELFF.